This TCR beta chain came from a study of blood T cell repertoires in COVID-19. Germline CDR1 and CDR2: LNHNV and YYDKDF (reference sequence). This CDR3 has 16 residues. The V end lost 3 bases, the J end lost 4 bases, and 18 bases lay between the germline ends. The assay was immunoSEQ multiplex PCR, and TCRdb's table has in-frame clones only and misses some. Counted here are around 190,000 clones, 86% occurring once; the ten biggest clones make up approximately 5%. The V call is TRBV15, the J call TRBJ1-1; tentatively, D is TRBD1 (6 bases). Sequencing input: PBMCs or T cells enriched from blood (not recorded which). This clonotype originated in a man aged 35 to 55 with acute COVID-19. The CDR3 nucleotides are TGTGCCACCAGCAGTACCCCACAGGGATTCGGCACTGAAGCTTTCTTT. Translated: CATSSTPQGFGTEAFF.